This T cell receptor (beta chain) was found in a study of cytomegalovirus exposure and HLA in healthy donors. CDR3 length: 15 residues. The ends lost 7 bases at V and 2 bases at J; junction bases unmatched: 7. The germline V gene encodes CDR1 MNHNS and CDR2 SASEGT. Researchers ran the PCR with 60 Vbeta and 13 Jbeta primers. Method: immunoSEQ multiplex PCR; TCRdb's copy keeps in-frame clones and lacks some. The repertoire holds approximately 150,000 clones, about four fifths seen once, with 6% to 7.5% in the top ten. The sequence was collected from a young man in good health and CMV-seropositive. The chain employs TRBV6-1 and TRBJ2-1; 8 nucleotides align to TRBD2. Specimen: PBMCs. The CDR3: CASKLTSGAYNEQFF. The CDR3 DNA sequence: TGTGCCAGCAAATTAACTAGCGGAGCCTACAATGAGCAGTTCTTC.